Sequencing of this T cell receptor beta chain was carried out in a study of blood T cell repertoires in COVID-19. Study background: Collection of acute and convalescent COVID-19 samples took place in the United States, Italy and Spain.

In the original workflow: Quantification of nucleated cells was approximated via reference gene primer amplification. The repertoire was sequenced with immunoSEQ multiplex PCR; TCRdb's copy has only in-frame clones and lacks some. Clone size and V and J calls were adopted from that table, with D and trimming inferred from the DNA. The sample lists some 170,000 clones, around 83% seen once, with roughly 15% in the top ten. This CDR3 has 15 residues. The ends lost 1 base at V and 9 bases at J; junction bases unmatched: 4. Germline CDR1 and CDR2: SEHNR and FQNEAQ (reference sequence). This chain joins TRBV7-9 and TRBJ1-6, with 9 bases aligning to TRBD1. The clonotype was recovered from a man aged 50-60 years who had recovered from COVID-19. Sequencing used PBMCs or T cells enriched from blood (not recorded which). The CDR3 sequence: CASSLGLTGGSPLHF. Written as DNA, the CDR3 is TGTGCCAGCAGCTTAGGATTGACAGGGGGTTCACCCCTCCACTTT.